This T cell receptor beta chain came from a study of early T cells in non-severe SARS-CoV-2 infection. Overall study context: Chains from this unsorted whole-blood bulk RNA could not be paired. Study observations and caveats: VDJdb matching skewed toward anti-spike CD8 responses, missing private and CD4 specificities.

CDR1 and CDR2 from the germline V gene are SNHLY and FYNNEI. The CDR3 is 15 amino acids. The V end was cut by 5 bases, the J end by 4 bases, with 17 bases between. Unique molecular identifiers were attached to individual cDNA molecules. Each CDR3 protein is one row after TCRdb ran MiXCR on the 5' RACE reads. The sample yields roughly 120,000 distinct CDR3 sequences, approximately 15% seen once. About this clonotype itself: The antigen is not known.

The rearrangement joins TRBV2 to TRBJ1-1; D might be TRBD1 (5 bases). Sequencing input: whole blood. The sequence was collected from an adult who was a healthcare worker with PCR-confirmed SARS-CoV-2 infection or an uninfected control (not recorded which). The CDR3 reads CASSRRSGEVTEAFF. CDR3 nucleotide sequence: TGTGCCAGCAGTCGTAGATCGGGGGAGGTCACTGAAGCTTTCTTT.